These T cell receptor beta chains were read from a single sample in a study. From the 5' RACE reads, TCRdb called clonotypes with MiXCR, one entry per CDR3 protein. The sample holds tens of thousands of distinct CDR3 sequences, roughly 30% seen once. Sequenced input: naive CD4+ T cells sorted from blood. The receptors stem from a female donor with breast cancer. Both conserved end residues are trimmed from each CDR3. The order of the fields is J gene, V gene, clone size, CDR3 protein. Clone size is not always given. Where it is, it says once, few, many or a class for expanded clones.

J: TRBJ2-5
V: TRBV5-1
size: many
CDR3: ASSLGLAGQETQY

J: TRBJ2-1
V: TRBV7-3
size: -
CDR3: ATAQTSGGNEQF

J: TRBJ1-5
V: TRBV4-3
size: few
CDR3: ASSRGRGFQPQH

J: TRBJ1-2
V: TRBV12-3/TRBV12-4
size: -
CDR3: ASSSPGQGNQDGYT

J: TRBJ2-3
V: TRBV5-1
size: -
CDR3: ASKELAATDTQY

J: TRBJ2-7
V: TRBV18
size: -
CDR3: ASSPTVLGSGVDEQY

J: TRBJ2-6
V: TRBV4-3
size: once
CDR3: ASSQDLRGAEANVLT

J: TRBJ2-7
V: TRBV3-1
size: -
CDR3: ASSQGSGNEQY

J: TRBJ1-6
V: TRBV30
size: -
CDR3: AWRVRQGRRSPLH

J: TRBJ2-2
V: TRBV5-1
size: -
CDR3: ASSLGFRNTGELF

J: TRBJ1-6
V: TRBV20-1
size: many
CDR3: SARSRDRGTRNSPLH

J: TRBJ2-5
V: TRBV29-1
size: many
CDR3: SVPWTGRETQY

J: TRBJ1-3
V: TRBV3-1
size: -
CDR3: ASSQTDTIY

J: TRBJ2-1
V: TRBV27
size: few
CDR3: ASRTSGDNEQF

J: TRBJ2-7
V: TRBV5-4
size: -
CDR3: ASSSSTGRDPYEQY

J: TRBJ1-1
V: TRBV10-3
size: -
CDR3: AISGKNTEAF

J: TRBJ2-3
V: TRBV4-1
size: few
CDR3: ASSQPGLAGGPRKYTDTQY

J: TRBJ2-1
V: TRBV6-2/TRBV6-3
size: once
CDR3: ASSYGTSGSNEQF

J: TRBJ2-1
V: TRBV20-1
size: -
CDR3: SARDGRGSNEQF

J: TRBJ2-2
V: TRBV5-1
size: -
CDR3: ASSLSSGRASGELF

J: TRBJ2-4
V: TRBV5-1
size: -
CDR3: ASSPTETKNIQY

J: TRBJ1-5
V: TRBV3-1
size: -
CDR3: ASSQDLTGSQPQH

J: TRBJ1-2
V: TRBV12-3/TRBV12-4
size: few
CDR3: ASSLNPEQVRT

J: TRBJ1-2
V: TRBV28
size: -
CDR3: ASSSPGTAYGYT

J: TRBJ2-1
V: TRBV7-2
size: -
CDR3: ASSLRAGFNNEQF

J: TRBJ2-6
V: TRBV29-1
size: few
CDR3: SVDASGANVLT

J: TRBJ2-3
V: TRBV7-2
size: few
CDR3: ASSPSRARSTDTQY

J: TRBJ1-2
V: TRBV7-9
size: few
CDR3: ASSSYRGNDYGYT

J: TRBJ2-1
V: TRBV25-1
size: few
CDR3: ASSAQEYYNEQF

J: TRBJ1-1
V: TRBV5-1
size: many
CDR3: ASSLEAKAF

J: TRBJ2-5
V: TRBV24-1
size: few
CDR3: ATSRANRETQY

J: TRBJ1-2
V: TRBV12-3/TRBV12-4
size: few
CDR3: ASSGTRRGGGYT

J: TRBJ1-2
V: TRBV6-5
size: -
CDR3: ASRVGTYGYT

J: TRBJ1-1
V: TRBV6-2/TRBV6-3
size: few
CDR3: ASSRPPNTEAF

J: TRBJ2-6
V: TRBV12-3/TRBV12-4
size: few
CDR3: ASSLQGANVLT

J: TRBJ2-7
V: TRBV7-3
size: many
CDR3: ASSSSGVYEQY

J: TRBJ2-7
V: TRBV5-1
size: many
CDR3: ASSLVSGRTMAYEQY

J: TRBJ1-5
V: TRBV15
size: few
CDR3: ATSRGEGHQPQH

J: TRBJ2-7
V: TRBV5-6
size: many
CDR3: ASSATSGSYEQY

J: TRBJ1-2
V: TRBV20-1
size: medium-sized
CDR3: SAENPGGGYGYT

J: TRBJ2-2
V: TRBV5-1
size: -
CDR3: ASSLDTEGTGELF

J: TRBJ2-1
V: TRBV29-1
size: few
CDR3: SVEDVWGQGYNEQF

J: TRBJ2-1
V: TRBV6-1
size: few
CDR3: ASSESILSYNEQF

J: TRBJ2-5
V: TRBV20-1
size: few
CDR3: SARGHRDSQETQY

J: TRBJ2-7
V: TRBV28
size: many
CDR3: ASITGGLQHYEQY

J: TRBJ1-2
V: TRBV11-2
size: -
CDR3: ASSLSRDSSYGYT

J: TRBJ1-2
V: TRBV5-1
size: -
CDR3: ASSPTRDSYGCT

J: TRBJ2-3
V: TRBV7-9
size: few
CDR3: ASSPRTGFRTDTQY

J: TRBJ1-1
V: TRBV20-1
size: few
CDR3: SARVRTGNTEAF

J: TRBJ1-2
V: TRBV29-1
size: many
CDR3: SVENLGGYT

J: TRBJ2-5
V: TRBV12-3/TRBV12-4
size: few
CDR3: ASRHSDQETQY

J: TRBJ1-6
V: TRBV6-1
size: -
CDR3: ASRDLQGALRSPLH

J: TRBJ1-2
V: TRBV5-1
size: few
CDR3: ASSLEVNYGYT

J: TRBJ2-1
V: TRBV11-2
size: once
CDR3: ASSRTKAWGEQF

J: TRBJ2-7
V: TRBV2
size: -
CDR3: ASSALAGGDEQY